This T cell receptor (beta chain) was recorded in a study of blood T cells in healthy people across ages. Study-wide results and caveats: Naive T cell percentage showed a strong correlation with the diversity of TCR beta. Conclusively comparing naive with antigen-experienced cells was impossible with unsorted PBMCs. It was held that the diversity estimates obtained from one million T cells were underestimates.

This clonotype was recorded many times. Its matching antigen is unknown. Investigators took around 10 milliliters of peripheral blood from every donor. This CDR3 has 13 residues. V shed 7 bases and J shed 8 bases, with 17 bases lying between them. Then a second PCR, running roughly 7 to 11 cycles, was carried out with a sample-barcoded 5' primer and a J-beta primer mix. TCRdb fed the 5' RACE reads into MiXCR, producing one record per CDR3 protein. The table lists approximately 680,000 distinct CDR3 sequences, about 34% of them singletons. This receptor was taken from an elderly woman in good health. The genes are TRBV12-3 or TRBV12-4 and TRBJ1-2; tentative D call: TRBD1 (5 bases). The material sequenced was blood. CDR3 sequence: CASTLGQGGGYTF. The CDR3 region has the DNA TGTGCCAGCACCCTGGGGCAGGGAGGCGGCTACACCTTC.